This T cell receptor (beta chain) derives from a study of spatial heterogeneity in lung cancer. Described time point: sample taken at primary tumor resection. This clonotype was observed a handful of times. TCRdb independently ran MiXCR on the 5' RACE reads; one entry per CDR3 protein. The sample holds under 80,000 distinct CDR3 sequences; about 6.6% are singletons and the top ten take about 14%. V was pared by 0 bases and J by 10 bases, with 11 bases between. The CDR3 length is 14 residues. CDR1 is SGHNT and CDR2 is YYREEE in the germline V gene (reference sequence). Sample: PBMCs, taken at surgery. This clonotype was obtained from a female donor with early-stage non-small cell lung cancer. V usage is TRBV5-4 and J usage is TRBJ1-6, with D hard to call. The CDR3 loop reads CASSLVGEPSPLHF. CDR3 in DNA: TGTGCCAGCAGCTTGGTTGGGGAGCCCTCACCCCTCCACTTT.